The present T cell receptor (beta chain) was sequenced within a study of cytomegalovirus exposure and HLA in healthy donors. As for this clone: The antigen is not known.

Study outcomes and limitations: There were reportedly fewer N-insertions in an Asian-associated ancestry cluster than the roughly 700-donor mean, in a later analysis.

It was with 60 Vbeta and 13 Jbeta primers that the PCR ran. The table came from immunoSEQ multiplex PCR; TCRdb's copy has only in-frame clones and leaves some out. The data show about 120,000 clones, about 90% seen once. The trim removed 9 bases at V and 1 base at J, leaving 5 bases unmatched. CDR3 length equals 14 residues. Germline V gene data show CDR1 as MNHNY and CDR2 as SVGAGI (reference sequence). This rearrangement joins TRBV6-6 to TRBJ2-1; the match to TRBD1 covers 8 bases. The sequence came from a man aged 40-55 years in good health and CMV-seronegative. Sequenced input: PBMCs. The CDR3 loop reads CASSGQGSYNEQFF. The CDR3 DNA reads TGTGCCAGTTCCGGACAGGGTTCCTACAATGAGCAGTTCTTC.